One sample yielded the 30 T cell receptor beta chains listed below, sequenced in a study of blood T cells in healthy people across ages. The authors ran a second PCR of about 7 to 11 cycles using a sample-barcoded 5' primer and a J-beta primer mix. One entry per CDR3 protein, called by TCRdb with MiXCR from the 5' RACE reads. This sample has about 680,000 distinct CDR3 sequences, with 49% found just once. Specimen: blood. These TCRs come from a woman aged 55-70 years in good health.

This clonotype was seen only a few times. The chain joins TRBV28 to TRBJ2-5; tentatively, D is TRBD2 (5 bases). V gave up 4 bases and J gave up 4 bases, with 16 bases separating them. Germline CDR1 and CDR2: MDHEN and SYDVKM. There are 15 residues in the CDR3. CDR3 coding DNA: TGTGCCAGCAGTTACGGAAGCGGAAGCGGAGAGACCCAGTACTTC. It is translated as CASSYGSGSGETQYF.

The table lists this clonotype with a few counts. At one end, the junction sequence differs from germline, possibly due to a read error. V is TRBV9 and J is TRBJ2-1; 9 bases fit TRBD2. Germline V CDR1 and CDR2: SGDLS, YYNGEE. This CDR3 has 17 residues. The chain's CDR3 is CASSDGTSRTSDNEQFF. The CDR3 nucleotides are TGTGCCAGCAGCGACGGGACTAGCAGAACCTCCGACAATGAGCAGTTCTTC.

This clonotype was detected a few times. J is TRBJ2-1 and V is TRBV28; tentatively, D is TRBD2 (6 bases). This CDR3 has 15 residues. The V end lost 4 bases, the J end lost 4 bases, and 14 bases lay between the germline ends. The germline gives CDR1 MDHEN, CDR2 SYDVKM. The CDR3 reads CASSSRESAYNEQFF. The CDR3 DNA follows: TGTGCCAGCAGTTCACGGGAGAGCGCTTACAATGAGCAGTTCTTC.

For the CDR3, the DNA is TGTGCCAGCAGCCAAGGGGACAGGGCATACATCCCCCAGCATTTT. It encodes CASSQGDRAYIPQHF. The chain couples TRBV3-1 to TRBJ1-5; 9 bases agree with TRBD1. The germline V gene encodes CDR1 LGHDT and CDR2 YNNKEL (reference sequence). This CDR3 is built from 15 residues. With 1 base clipped from V and 10 bases from J, the junction kept 8 bases outside the gene matches. The complete variable domain, with remaining parts taken from reference TRBV3-1 and TRBJ1-5, reads DTAVSQTPKYLVTQMGNDKSIKCEQNLGHDTMYWYKQDSKKFLKIMFSYNNKELIINETVPNRFSPKSPDKAHLNLHINSLELGDSAVYFCASSQGDRAYIPQHFGDGTRLSIL.

The rearrangement links TRBV6-1 to TRBJ2-3; TRBD2 matches 8 bases. The CDR3 spans 16 residues. V lost 3 bases to trimming and J lost 4 bases; unmatched junction nucleotides: 9. Germline CDR1 reads MNHNS; CDR2 reads SASEGT. The CDR3 is CASSDGPGLESDTQYF. The CDR3 bases are TGTGCCAGCAGTGATGGGCCGGGACTAGAATCAGATACGCAGTATTTT.

This chain uses TRBV6-2 or TRBV6-3 with TRBJ2-5, with D possibly TRBD2 on 6 matching bases. The CDR3 consists of 16 residues. From germline, CDR1 is MNHEY and CDR2 SVGEGT. V lost 5 bases to trimming and J lost 5 bases, with 21 bases between them. In nucleotides, the CDR3 is TGTGCCAGCAGTCGTCGGGGCGGGGCTGGTCGTGAGACCCAGTACTTC. Amino acid sequence: CASSRRGGAGRETQYF.

The gene calls are TRBV12-3 or TRBV12-4 and TRBJ2-7; 7 bases map to TRBD1. The CDR3 loop spans 14 amino acids. Trimming took 6 bases from V and 3 from J; bases not matched to a gene: 8. The CDR3 here is CASSRQGLIYEQYF. CDR3 nucleotides: TGTGCCAGCAGCCGACAGGGATTAATCTACGAGCAGTACTTC.

The chain couples TRBV6-5 to TRBJ2-3; no reliable D call. This CDR3 contains 13 residues. Trimming removed 5 bases from V and 7 bases from J, with 13 bases in between. Germline CDR1 is MNHEY and CDR2 is SVGAGI. CDR3 DNA: TGTGCCAGCAGTCCCCCGGGTGTTTATACGCAGTATTTT. It specifies CASSPPGVYTQYF.

This chain links TRBV3-1 with TRBJ2-5; no firm D call. Looked up from germline, CDR1 is LGHDT and CDR2 is YNNKEL (reference sequence). V lost 7 bases and J 0 bases, leaving 12 bases between the germline ends. The CDR3 contains 14 residues. CDR3 region: CASKKDGNQETQYF. The CDR3 nucleotides read TGTGCCAGCAAAAAGGACGGAAACCAAGAGACCCAGTACTTC.

This rearrangement joins TRBV4-1 to TRBJ2-1; 8 positions match TRBD2. The CDR3 is 12 amino acids. With V trimmed by 4 bases and J by 11 bases, 4 bases remained unmatched. The germline CDR1 and CDR2 sequences are MGHRA and YSYEKL. CDR3 bases: TGCGCCAGCAGCCTTAATAGCGGGAAGCAGTTCTTC. Amino acid sequence: CASSLNSGKQFF.

This clonotype was observed a few times. CDR3 nucleotide sequence: TGCGCCAGCAGCCAAGGGGGGCTAGTCAATGAGCAGTTCTTC. Its translation: CASSQGGLVNEQFF. The rearrangement uses TRBV4-3 and TRBJ2-1; D possibly corresponds to TRBD1 (6 bases). The CDR3 runs 14 residues. Germline assignment: CDR1 LGHNA and CDR2 YSLEER. V was pared by 1 base and J by 6 bases, with 10 bases between.

The V gene is TRBV7-9, the J gene TRBJ1-2, with D possibly being TRBD1 (5 bases). CDR3 length: 15 residues. Germline V gene data show CDR1 as SEHNR and CDR2 as FQNEAQ (reference sequence). Trimming took 8 bases from V and 8 from J, leaving 24 bases between them. This CDR3 is CASGRGGKASGGYTF. CDR3 coding DNA: TGTGCCAGCGGCCGGGGGGGTAAGGCCTCCGGAGGCTACACCTTC.

This clonotype turned up a few times. This sequence joins TRBV18 and TRBJ2-7; 12 nucleotides align to TRBD1. The J segment lost 4 bases and the V segment lost 4 bases, leaving 5 bases of the junction unmatched. CDR1 KGHSH and CDR2 LQKENI come from the germline V gene. The CDR3 sequence is 15 residues long. CDR3 loop: CASSQGQGAKYEQYF. The DNA of the CDR3 is TGTGCCAGCTCACAGGGACAGGGGGCGAAGTACGAGCAGTACTTC.

This clonotype came up a few times. The V call is TRBV5-1, the J call TRBJ2-4; D remains ambiguous. The CDR3 covers 15 residues. CDR1 is SGHRS, CDR2 YFSETQ, per germline. V lost 1 base to trimming and J lost 5 bases, with 13 bases between them. The CDR3 protein is CASSLLGFEENIQYF. The DNA for the CDR3 is TGCGCCAGCAGCTTGTTGGGTTTTGAAGAAAACATTCAGTACTTC. The whole variable domain, filled in from reference TRBV5-1 and TRBJ2-4, reads KAGVTQTPRYLIKTRGQQVTLSCSPISGHRSVSWYQQTPGQGLQFLFEYFSETQRNKGNFPGRFSGRQFSNSRSEMNVSTLELGDSALYLCASSLLGFEENIQYFGAGTRLSVL.

This clonotype occurred a few times. This chain joins TRBV4-3 and TRBJ2-3, with a tentative D call TRBD2 (6 bases). Germline V lookup: CDR1 LGHNA, CDR2 YSLEER. Trimming shortened V by 2 bases and J by 4 bases, and 19 bases separated the two germline ends. The CDR3 covers 17 residues. CDR3 DNA: TGCGCCAGCAGCCAACAAATACTAGCCAGGGAATCAGATACGCAGTATTTT. Protein sequence: CASSQQILARESDTQYF.

This CDR3 is CSAGGLAGAETQFF. As DNA, the CDR3 is TGCAGTGCTGGGGGACTAGCGGGAGCAGAGACCCAGTTCTTC. The chain joins TRBV20-1 to TRBJ2-1; TRBD2 matches 14 bases. With V trimmed by 5 bases and J by 13 bases, 10 bases remained unmatched. The CDR3 runs to 14 residues. The V gene's germline CDR1 is DFQATT and CDR2 SNEGSKA (reference sequence).

This clonotype has just one count. This sequence joins TRBV15 and TRBJ2-3; TRBD2 matches 14 bases. J lost 7 bases, V lost 4 bases, and 7 bases had no gene match. The CDR3 loop spans 16 amino acids. Germline V gene data show CDR1 as LNHNV and CDR2 as YYDKDF (reference sequence). DNA of the CDR3: TGTGCCACCAGCAACCCCGGGACTAGCGGGAGATATACGCAGTATTTT. Translated, it gives CATSNPGTSGRYTQYF.

The chain uses TRBV7-3 and TRBJ2-1; 7 bases map to TRBD2. Germline CDR1 is SGHTA and CDR2 is FQGTGA. CDR3 length equals 17 residues. Trimming cost V 5 bases and J 0 bases; bases outside gene matches: 10. CDR3 in amino acids: CASSNQPRESSYNEQFF. The CDR3 DNA reads TGTGCCAGCAGCAATCAACCGCGGGAGAGCTCCTACAATGAGCAGTTCTTC. Based on the CDR3 plus reference TRBV7-3 and TRBJ2-1, the full variable domain is GAGVSQTPSNKVTEKGKYVELRCDPISGHTALYWYRQSLGQGPEFLIYFQGTGAADDSGLPNDRFFAVRPEGSVSTLKIQRTERGDSAVYLCASSNQPRESSYNEQFFGPGTRLTVL.

This chain uses TRBV24-1 with TRBJ2-1; the D is unclear. V was pared by 4 bases and J by 6 bases, with 6 bases between. The germline CDR1 and CDR2 sequences are KGHDR and SFDVKD. This CDR3 region has 12 residues. The CDR3 DNA reads as TGTGCCACCAGTGAGGGCTTCAATGAGCAGTTCTTC. It codes for CATSEGFNEQFF.

Only one count was recorded for this clonotype. The chain uses TRBV10-2 and TRBJ1-1; D gene unclear. The V gene lost 1 base and the J gene lost 8 bases, with 8 bases spanning the gap. Germline loops: CDR1 WSHSY, CDR2 SAAADI. CDR3 length: 12 residues. In DNA form, the CDR3 reads TGCGCCAGCAGTGAGTTAGTGAGGGAAGCTTTCTTT. This encodes CASSELVREAFF.

In its sample, this clonotype was seen many times. The rearrangement joins TRBV2 to TRBJ2-7, with TRBD1 matching 9 bases. The junction had 5 bases not matched to a gene; V was cut back by 6 bases and J by 5 bases. CDR3 size: 13 residues. Germline CDR1 is SNHLY and CDR2 is FYNNEI. This chain's CDR3 is CASSRQGVDEQYF. The DNA for the CDR3 is TGTGCCAGCAGCAGACAGGGGGTGGACGAGCAGTACTTC.

The chain recombines TRBV2 with TRBJ1-4, with a tentative D call TRBD1 (6 bases). The CDR3 runs 14 residues. Per the germline V gene, CDR1 is SNHLY and CDR2 is FYNNEI. V was pared by 7 bases and J by 13 bases, with 22 bases between. The CDR3 sequence is CASNPRTGFRRLFF. The DNA for the CDR3 is TGTGCCAGCAATCCGCGTACAGGGTTTAGAAGACTGTTTTTT.

The gene calls are TRBV29-1 and TRBJ2-3; 13 nucleotides align to TRBD2. Per germline, CDR1 SQVTM and CDR2 ANQGSEA. The CDR3 consists of 20 residues. Trimming cost V 6 bases and J 0 bases; bases outside gene matches: 18. The CDR3 coding sequence is TGCAGCGTCCACCACTCCGGACTAGCGGGAGCCTATATTAGCACAGATACGCAGTATTTT. Protein product: CSVHHSGLAGAYISTDTQYF.

The table lists this clonotype with many counts. The chain couples TRBV27 to TRBJ2-4; perhaps TRBD1 as D (6 bases). Germline lookup yields CDR1 MNHEY and CDR2 SMNVEV (reference sequence). The CDR3 consists of 15 residues. V shed 9 bases and J shed 2 bases, with 17 bases lying between them. Written as DNA, the CDR3 is TGTGCCAGTCACTCGGCAGGGGAGACCAAAAACATTCAGTACTTC. As protein: CASHSAGETKNIQYF.

The V and J genes are TRBV20-1 and TRBJ1-4, with a tentative D call TRBD1 (5 bases). V dropped 0 bases and J dropped 8 bases, with 13 bases sitting between them. Germline CDR1 and CDR2: DFQATT and SNEGSKA (reference sequence). The CDR3 covers 14 residues. In DNA, the CDR3 is TGCAGTGCTAGAGAACCGGGGACGAGAGAAAAACTGTTTTTT. It is translated as CSAREPGTREKLFF.

This clonotype was seen a handful of times. The chain links TRBV20-1 to TRBJ2-1; D is unresolved. The CDR3 runs to 13 residues. Germline CDR1 is DFQATT and CDR2 is SNEGSKA (reference sequence). Trimming removed 6 bases at V and 2 bases at J, with 11 bases between. CDR3 DNA: TGCAGTGCCGTTCCAAGGCCCTACAATGAGCAGTTCTTC. Its translation is CSAVPRPYNEQFF.

As concerns this clonotype: Compared with germline, one end of the junction differs, possibly owing to a read error. J is TRBJ2-7 and V is TRBV12-3 or TRBV12-4; 11 bases are shared with TRBD2. CDR3 length equals 15 residues. CDR3 coding DNA: TGTGCCGGCAGTTTAGGGACTAGCGGTCCCTACGAGCAGTACTTC. Translation: CAGSLGTSGPYEQYF.

This chain uses TRBV20-1 with TRBJ2-3; TRBD1 matches at 10 bases. CDR3 size: 16 residues. Germline CDR1 reads DFQATT; CDR2 reads SNEGSKA (reference sequence). V trimming: 3 bases; J trimming: 1 base; junction bases outside the gene matches: 7. The CDR3: CSARSGQGGRTDTQYF. The CDR3, as DNA: TGCAGTGCTAGGTCAGGACAGGGGGGTCGCACAGATACGCAGTATTTT.

Details on this clonotype: A much larger clone differs from this one at a single base, so this may be a read error. The gene calls are TRBV7-8 and TRBJ1-2; D remains ambiguous. Germline CDR1 is SGHVS and CDR2 is FQNEAQ. The CDR3 length is 14 residues. V was pared by 5 bases and J by 7 bases, with 17 bases between. The CDR3 coding sequence is TGTGCCAGCAGCGAGGGCGGGTTTCACTGTGGCTACACCTTC. This gives the protein CASSEGGFHCGYTF.

The V gene is TRBV6-5, the J gene TRBJ2-7; TRBD1 matches at 7 bases. The junction had 8 bases not matched to a gene; V was cut back by 6 bases and J by 3 bases. The CDR3 extends over 14 amino acids. Germline CDR1 and CDR2: MNHEY and SVGAGI. CDR3 sequence (DNA): TGTGCCAGCAGCACCCTATGGACAGGCTACGAGCAGTACTTC. Its translation is CASSTLWTGYEQYF.